This is a list of T cell receptor beta chains from one sample in a study of cytomegalovirus exposure and HLA in healthy donors. Here immunoSEQ multiplex PCR was the method, and the copy in TCRdb shows in-frame clones only, minus some. The sample lists some 250,000 clones, about 92% occurring once. The specimen was PBMCs. The source of these receptors is a woman aged 25-40 years in good health and CMV-seronegative. The CDR3 runs from the conserved cysteine through the conserved F or W. A D gene is named only where the DNA matches it firmly. Some rows mark clone size as missing; the rest say once, few, many or name a class of expanded clone.

D gene	clone size	V gene	J gene	CDR3 DNA	CDR3 protein
TRBD2	-	TRBV6-5	TRBJ2-7	TGTGCCAGCGCAAGTGGCGGGAGTCCCTACGAGCAGTACTTC	CASASGGSPYEQYF
-	-	TRBV5-1	TRBJ2-7	TGCGCCAGCAGCACAGGGTTGAGCTCCTACGAGCAGTACTTC	CASSTGLSSYEQYF
-	-	TRBV4-3	TRBJ2-6	TGCGCCAGCAGCCAAGATGGGGCAGCTGGGGCCAACGTCCTGACTTTC	CASSQDGAAGANVLTF
TRBD2	-	TRBV7-8	TRBJ2-2	TGTGCCAGCAGCGCCCGGACTAGCGGGAACACCGGGGAGCTGTTTTTT	CASSARTSGNTGELFF
TRBD1	-	TRBV28	TRBJ2-7	TGTGCCAGCAGGCCCTATGGGACAGGGGAATATGAGCAGTACTTC	CASRPYGTGEYEQYF
-	-	TRBV6-5	TRBJ2-5	TGTGCCAGCAAAAACTCCTGGGGGGCAAGAGAGACCCAGTACTTC	CASKNSWGARETQYF
TRBD1	-	TRBV2	TRBJ1-5	TGTGCCAGCAGTGGCAGATCAGGGGGAAGTCAGCCCCAGCATTTT	CASSGRSGGSQPQHF
TRBD1	-	TRBV27	TRBJ1-2	TGTGCCAGCAGTCCCCGACAGGGGCTAGGCTACACCTTC	CASSPRQGLGYTF
-	few	TRBV10-3	TRBJ2-7	TGTGCCATCAGAGGAGACGGGCGGTACGAGCAGTACTTC	CAIRGDGRYEQYF
-	-	TRBV2	TRBJ2-5	TGTGCCAGCAGTGAAGCGGGAAGGGAGACCCAGTACTTC	CASSEAGRETQYF
TRBD2	-	TRBV30	TRBJ2-3	TGTGCCTGGCGGACTAGCGGGAGCGCGGATACGCAGTATTTT	CAWRTSGSADTQYF
TRBD1	-	TRBV30	TRBJ2-7	TGTGCCTGGAGTGTAGAGGACAGGGTAACCTACGAGCAGTACTTC	CAWSVEDRVTYEQYF
-	-	TRBV16	TRBJ1-2	TGTGCCAGCAGCCCTCTCTTCTTGGACACCTATGGCTACACCTTC	CASSPLFLDTYGYTF
-	-	TRBV28	TRBJ2-5	TGTGCCAGCAGCGAGACAGCGCGGGAGACCCAGTACTTC	CASSETARETQYF
-	-	TRBV9	TRBJ1-4	TGTGCCAGCAGCGTAGCCCCCAATGTTGCAACTAATGAAAAACTGTTTTTT	CASSVAPNVATNEKLFF
TRBD2	-	TRBV30	TRBJ2-1	TGTGCCTGGAGTTTTGTAGCGGGCATTTACAATGAGCAGTTCTTC	CAWSFVAGIYNEQFF
TRBD2	-	TRBV6-5	TRBJ2-7	TGTGCCAGCAGTTTTACGGGACTAAGCGTATTCTACGAGCAGTACTTC	CASSFTGLSVFYEQYF
-	few	TRBV28	TRBJ1-1	TGTGCCAGCAGTGTCATGGGGCAAGCTTTCTTT	CASSVMGQAFF
TRBD1	-	TRBV5-1	TRBJ1-5	TGCGCCAGCAAGCGGGACAGGGGACCCAATCAGCCCCAGCATTTT	CASKRDRGPNQPQHF
-	-	TRBV15	TRBJ2-3	TGTGCCACCAGCCAGAGGGAGATTAGCGGTTCAGATACGCAGTATTTT	CATSQREISGSDTQYF
-	-	TRBV7-8	TRBJ2-7	TGTGCCAGCCTAGGGGCGGGGCCCTACGAGCAGTACTTC	CASLGAGPYEQYF
-	-	TRBV29-1	TRBJ2-2	TGCAGCGTGGACGACTACCGGAACACCGGGGAGCTGTTTTTT	CSVDDYRNTGELFF
TRBD1	-	TRBV19	TRBJ1-2	TGTGCCAGTAGTACGGGACAGGGGGCGTTGGGCTACACCTTC	CASSTGQGALGYTF